Following are 27 T cell receptor beta chains from one sample sequenced in a study of CD8+ T cells in alopecia areata. RNA was isolated and reverse transcribed to cDNA, the sequencing template. Profiled with immunoSEQ multiplex PCR; TCRdb holds only in-frame clones, not every one. Of fewer than 250,000 clones in the sample, around 56% were seen once. The treatment is: oral pan-JAK inhibitor, 5-10 mg twice daily. The sequenced sample was CD4+ T cells sorted from blood, obtained at week 4, from a patient treated with tofacitinib. These receptors were obtained from a human donor with alopecia areata.

CDR3 sequence: CSVAPLRLATDTQYF. The CDR3 DNA is TGCAGCGTTGCGCCCCTGAGGCTAGCTACAGATACGCAGTATTTT. The chain employs TRBV29-1 and TRBJ2-3; tentative D call: TRBD2 (5 bases). The CDR3 runs 15 residues. V was pared by 4 bases and J by 3 bases, with 17 bases between. Germline CDR1 reads SQVTM; CDR2 reads ANQGSEA.

The CDR3 DNA follows: TGTGCCTGGAGCGGACAGGGGGCGCCTCAGCAGTTCTTC. Its translation: CAWSGQGAPQQFF. The chain uses TRBV30 and TRBJ2-1; 11 positions match TRBD1. Germline CDR1 reads GTSNPN; CDR2 reads SVGIG (reference sequence). V lost 3 bases and J lost 11; bases outside the gene matches: 6. CDR3 length: 13 amino acids.

V is TRBV5-4 and J is TRBJ2-1; 10 nucleotides agree with TRBD1. The germline V gene has CDR1 SGHNT and CDR2 YYREEE (reference sequence). V lost 1 base and J lost 12; bases outside the gene matches: 10. The CDR3 is 15 amino acids. The CDR3: CASSLPGQGTLSQFF. The CDR3 nucleotides read TGTGCCAGCAGCTTGCCGGGACAGGGGACCCTCTCGCAGTTCTTC.

This clone was seen only once. The rearrangement joins TRBV18 to TRBJ2-5; D remains ambiguous. Per germline, CDR1 KGHSH and CDR2 LQKENI. Trimming took off 0 bases at V and 5 bases at J, with 4 bases between the two ends. This CDR3 spans 12 amino acids. CDR3 sequence: CASSPPLETQYF. DNA for the CDR3: TGTGCCAGCTCACCACCGTTGGAGACCCAGTACTTC. The whole variable domain, filled in from reference TRBV18 and TRBJ2-5, reads NAGVMQNPRHLVRRRGQEARLRCSPMKGHSHVYWYRQLPEEGLKFMVYLQKENIIDESGMPKERFSAEFPKEGPSILRIQQVVRGDSAAYFCASSPPLETQYFGPGTRLLVL.

V usage is TRBV28 and J usage is TRBJ1-1; D uncertain. This CDR3 has 15 amino acids. V was cut by 2 bases and J by 4 bases, with 14 bases left in between. Germline assignment: CDR1 MDHEN and CDR2 SYDVKM. DNA of the CDR3: TGTGCCAGCAGTTTACCCTCGCAGGTGAGCACTGAAGCTTTCTTT. It translates to CASSLPSQVSTEAFF.

There are a few counts of this clone. The chain employs TRBV27 and TRBJ1-1; possibly TRBD1 for D (5 bases). The CDR3 loop spans 14 amino acids. Per the germline V gene, CDR1 is MNHEY and CDR2 is SMNVEV (reference sequence). The V gene lost 4 bases and the J gene lost 2 bases, with 11 bases spanning the gap. Here the CDR3 DNA reads TGTGCCAGCAGTTACCGAGGGGATAACACTGAAGCTTTCTTT. It translates to CASSYRGDNTEAFF.

This chain links TRBV29-1 with TRBJ1-2; 7 positions match TRBD1. This CDR3 is built from 14 residues. V was pared by 2 bases and J by 8 bases, with 11 bases of the junction left unmatched. Per germline, CDR1 SQVTM and CDR2 ANQGSEA. The CDR3 is CSVEHRDRVGGYTF. In nucleotides, the CDR3 is TGCAGCGTTGAACACCGAGACAGGGTGGGAGGCTACACCTTC.

The sample holds a few counts of this clone. The V call is TRBV30, the J call TRBJ2-2; possible D gene TRBD2, 5 bases. This CDR3 spans 14 amino acids. Trimming took 0 bases from V and 4 from J, leaving 9 bases between them. Germline V lookup: CDR1 GTSNPN, CDR2 SVGIG (reference sequence). The CDR3 spells CAWSVTRVTGELFF. The CDR3 bases are TGTGCCTGGAGTGTAACGCGGGTCACCGGGGAGCTGTTTTTT.

This clone showed up many times. The rearrangement joins TRBV11-2 to TRBJ2-1; TRBD1 matches at 9 bases. The CDR3 extends over 13 amino acids. The trim removed 6 bases at V and 6 bases at J, leaving 3 bases unmatched. Germline-derived CDR1 and CDR2 are SGHAT and FQNNGV. This CDR3 reads CASRLDRGNEQFF. The CDR3 nucleotides are TGTGCCAGCAGATTGGACAGGGGCAATGAGCAGTTCTTC.

V gene TRBV28 combines with J gene TRBJ2-7; 8 bases are a match to TRBD2. Germline V gene sequence: CDR1 MDHEN, CDR2 SYDVKM. This CDR3 is built from 15 residues. Trimming took 1 base from V and 6 from J; bases not matched to a gene: 8. DNA for the CDR3: TGTGCCAGCAGTTTATTGGGACTAGGGTTGAGCGAGCAGTACTTC. The encoded protein is CASSLLGLGLSEQYF.

The chain is built from TRBV23-1 and TRBJ2-1; 9 bases line up with TRBD2. TRBV23-1 is designated an ORF whose function remains uncertain. The CDR3 is 20 amino acids. Trimming at V came to 1 base and at J to 0 bases, leaving 13 bases not matched to a gene. The CDR3 protein is CASSQWGSPLAGSSYNEQFF. The CDR3 DNA reads TGCGCCAGCAGTCAATGGGGTTCCCCCCTAGCGGGGAGCTCCTACAATGAGCAGTTCTTC.

This rearrangement joins TRBV9 to TRBJ2-1; 7 bases align to TRBD2. Trimming took 1 base from V and 3 from J; bases not matched to a gene: 13. This CDR3 contains 18 residues. Germline assignment: CDR1 SGDLS and CDR2 YYNGEE. CDR3 bases: TGTGCCAGCAGCGTACCGAGAGAGGCGGGAGTCGGCTACAATGAGCAGTTCTTC. It translates to CASSVPREAGVGYNEQFF.

This clone has at least ten counts. In DNA form, the CDR3 reads TGTGCCAGCAGCTTGGGCGGGGGCTACACCTTC. It yields the protein CASSLGGGYTF. The chain has TRBV5-6 and TRBJ1-2, with unresolved D. The V and J ends lost 0 bases and 8 bases respectively, with 5 bases between them. The germline CDR1 and CDR2 sequences are SGHDT and YYEEEE. The CDR3 runs 11 residues.

The chain recombines TRBV15 with TRBJ2-2; D remains ambiguous. This CDR3 has 14 amino acids. The V end was cut by 5 bases, the J end by 5 bases, with 12 bases between. The germline gives CDR1 LNHNV, CDR2 YYDKDF (reference sequence). Here the CDR3 reads CATSAPARTGELFF. The CDR3 DNA follows: TGTGCCACCAGCGCCCCCGCCAGAACCGGGGAGCTGTTTTTT.

The chain employs TRBV7-2 and TRBJ1-4, with D unclear. CDR1 is SGHTA and CDR2 is FQGNSA in the germline V gene. V was pared by 1 base and J by 7 bases, with 7 bases between. The CDR3 extends over 13 amino acids. DNA of the CDR3: TGTGCCAGCAGCTTAGATAGGTTTGAAAAACTGTTTTTT. This sequence encodes CASSLDRFEKLFF.

This clone was seen more than once but under ten times. The chain combines TRBV14 with TRBJ2-1, with 12 bases aligning to TRBD2. The V gene's germline CDR1 is SGHDN and CDR2 FVKESK. J gave up 10 bases and V 3 bases, and 7 bases lay outside the gene matches. The CDR3 contains 15 residues. The CDR3 bases are TGTGCCAGCAGCCAGACTAGCGGGAGCGTTGGAGAGCAGTTCTTC. It codes for CASSQTSGSVGEQFF.

This chain connects TRBV5-6 to TRBJ2-7, with D unresolved. The CDR3 sequence is 15 residues long. Trimming shortened V by 4 bases and J by 4 bases, and 18 bases separated the two germline ends. Germline-derived CDR1 and CDR2 are SGHDT and YYEEEE. The CDR3 here is CASSPRLSRRYEQYF. CDR3 DNA: TGTGCCAGCAGCCCCCGACTCAGTCGTCGGTACGAGCAGTACTTC.

The V and J genes are TRBV30 and TRBJ1-4, with D possibly being TRBD1 (5 bases). V was cut by 3 bases and J by 1 base, with 9 bases left in between. The CDR3 is 14 amino acids. Germline V gene sequence: CDR1 GTSNPN, CDR2 SVGIG (reference sequence). CDR3 coding DNA: TGTGCCTGGAGCCGGGACTTAACTAATGAAAAACTGTTTTTT. Its protein product is CAWSRDLTNEKLFF.

This rearrangement joins TRBV7-2 to TRBJ1-6; D not certain. Between the trimmed V and J ends, which lost 4 bases and 10 bases, there was a span of 11 bases. The germline V gene encodes CDR1 SGHTA and CDR2 FQGNSA. This CDR3 contains 13 residues. CDR3 nucleotides: TGTGCCAGCAGCTCAGACTGGAGATCACCCCTCCACTTT. Encoded protein: CASSSDWRSPLHF.

V gene TRBV7-9 combines with J gene TRBJ2-2, with D perhaps matching TRBD2 (6 bases). The germline gives CDR1 SEHNR, CDR2 FQNEAQ (reference sequence). This CDR3 has 15 residues. The V end lost 6 bases, the J end lost 5 bases, and 16 bases lay between the germline ends. Written as DNA, the CDR3 is TGTGCCAGCAGTCTTACTAGCCTTATAACCGGGGAGCTGTTTTTT. Residues: CASSLTSLITGELFF.

The rearrangement uses TRBV11-2 and TRBJ1-2; D is unclear. V lost 3 bases, J lost 7 bases, and 12 bases lay in between. This CDR3 region has 13 residues. The germline gives CDR1 SGHAT, CDR2 FQNNGV. CDR3 region: CASSLSSIFGYTF. The CDR3 DNA reads TGTGCCAGCAGCTTGAGCTCCATTTTTGGCTACACCTTC.

V gene TRBV4-2 combines with J gene TRBJ2-5; no clear D. The CDR3 is 15 amino acids. Germline-derived CDR1 and CDR2 are LGHNA and YNFKEQ. V dropped 0 bases and J dropped 3 bases, with 11 bases sitting between them. CDR3 residues: CASSQDLRLKETQYF. The CDR3, as DNA: TGTGCCAGCAGCCAAGACCTCCGGCTAAAAGAGACCCAGTACTTC.

The chain uses TRBV29-1 and TRBJ2-1; D possibly corresponds to TRBD2 (6 bases). The germline V and J ends were trimmed by 4 bases and 5 bases, with 18 bases remaining between them. Germline lookup yields CDR1 SQVTM and CDR2 ANQGSEA. The length of the CDR3 is 15 residues. CDR3 coding DNA: TGCAGCGTTGTTTTAGCGGTGTACCGGCACAATGAGCAGTTCTTC. Protein product: CSVVLAVYRHNEQFF.

This rearrangement joins TRBV30 to TRBJ2-1, with TRBD1 matching over 8 bases. Looked up from germline, CDR1 is GTSNPN and CDR2 is SVGIG (reference sequence). This CDR3 is built from 14 residues. The junction had 6 bases not matched to a gene; V was cut back by 2 bases and J by 6 bases. CDR3 coding DNA: TGTGCCTGGAGTCGGGACAGGTCATTCAATGAGCAGTTCTTC. Translating gives CAWSRDRSFNEQFF.

This clone was found a few times. The chain uses TRBV29-1 and TRBJ1-1, with TRBD1 matching 8 bases. The CDR3 sequence is 14 residues long. CDR1 is SQVTM, CDR2 ANQGSEA, per germline. With V trimmed by 4 bases and J by 1 base, 5 bases remained unmatched. The chain's CDR3 is CSVVPGTGNTEAFF. The CDR3 bases are TGCAGCGTTGTCCCGGGGACAGGGAACACTGAAGCTTTCTTT.

This sequence joins TRBV28 and TRBJ2-1; D remains unclear. The V and J ends lost 2 bases and 0 bases respectively, with 8 bases between them. CDR3 length: 15 amino acids. Germline lookup yields CDR1 MDHEN and CDR2 SYDVKM. DNA for the CDR3: TGTGCCAGCAGTTTACCGGCGAGCTCCTACAATGAGCAGTTCTTC. Its protein is CASSLPASSYNEQFF.

This clone has a single count. Other DNA sequences in the same sample also yield this CDR3. J is TRBJ2-5 and V is TRBV18; D not certain. Germline CDR1 is KGHSH and CDR2 is LQKENI. CDR3 length equals 11 residues. V shed 1 base and J shed 3 bases, with 0 bases lying between them. CDR3 loop: CASSPQETQYF. The CDR3 DNA reads TGTGCCAGCTCACCACAAGAGACCCAGTACTTC.